The following is a TCR beta chain sequence with its context. Its antigen is unknown. The record originates from a study of Ad26.COV2.S vaccination and SARS-CoV-2 variants. Whole-study context: Ad26.COV2.S arm of COV1001 included the donor. Administration of Ad26.COV2.S was intramuscular, either once or twice 56 days apart.

Treatment noted: some 19 received Ad26.COV2.S at low or high dose, single or two shots; 5 received placebo; per-sample allocation not given. The samples were gathered on day 63 after the first injection of vaccine or placebo. Participants' vaccine, an Ad26 vector, delivered Wuhan-strain SARS-CoV-2 spike. Assay used: immunoSEQ multiplex PCR; TCRdb lists only in-frame clones, some missing. The profile shows roughly 400,000 clones, 92% of them singletons. Overall study findings and caveats: Recipients of either vaccine or placebo displayed similar breadth of non-spike TCRs.

Between the trimmed V and J ends, which lost 6 bases and 2 bases, there was a span of 16 bases. This CDR3 is 15 amino acids long. CDR1 and CDR2 from the germline V gene are MNHEY and SVGAGI. V usage is TRBV6-5 and J usage is TRBJ1-1, with D possibly TRBD1 on 6 matching bases. The material was peripheral blood, obtained in a trial of Ad26.COV2.S vaccine versus placebo. The TCR was taken from a person aged 18-60 years who received the Ad26.COV2.S COVID-19 vaccine or a placebo. CDR3: CASSAGVGANTEAFF. The DNA for the CDR3 is TGTGCCAGCAGCGCAGGGGTGGGGGCTAACACTGAAGCTTTCTTT.